The rows below give T cell receptor beta chains drawn from one sample of a study of OX40 agonist ivuxolimab in advanced cancers. Here immunoSEQ multiplex PCR was the method, and the copy in TCRdb shows in-frame clones only, minus some. The repertoire includes more than 15,000 clones, about nine tenths of them detected once, and about an eighth sits in the top ten. Sequences were derived from CD4+ or CD8+ T cells sorted from blood, sampled in a trial of the OX40 agonist ivuxolimab. The receptors derive from an adult with an advanced solid tumor such as melanoma, head and neck, liver or kidney cancer. CDR3s include the opening cysteine and the closing phenylalanine or tryptophan. Each record gives: D gene, V gene, J gene, clone size, CDR3 DNA, CDR3 protein. D genes are given only for firm matches. Size is omitted from some rows. Given values are once, few, many or a class for expanded clones.

D: .; V: TRBV6-4; J: TRBJ1-2; size: .; DNA: TGTGCCAGCAGTGACTGGGACACCGGCTACACCTTC; CDR3: CASSDWDTGYTF
D: TRBD1; V: TRBV7-2; J: TRBJ1-2; size: .; DNA: TGTGCCAGCAGCCTCCATTCAGGGGGCTCTAACTATGGCTACACCTTC; CDR3: CASSLHSGGSNYGYTF
D: .; V: TRBV25-1; J: TRBJ2-3; size: .; DNA: TGTGCCAGCAGTTGGGTGGATACGCAGTATTTT; CDR3: CASSWVDTQYF
D: .; V: TRBV10-3; J: TRBJ2-7; size: .; DNA: TGTGCCATCAGTGAGTCAAGAAAGGTCGAGCAGTACTTC; CDR3: CAISESRKVEQYF
D: .; V: TRBV12-5; J: TRBJ2-7; size: .; DNA: TGTGCTAGTGCCGATCGGGGGTACGAGCAGTACTTC; CDR3: CASADRGYEQYF
D: .; V: TRBV2; J: TRBJ2-7; size: .; DNA: TGTGCCAGCAGTGAAGGGGCAGGGCCCACCTGGGGCGAGCAGTACTTC; CDR3: CASSEGAGPTWGEQYF
D: .; V: TRBV11-2; J: TRBJ2-7; size: .; DNA: TGTGCCAGCAGCTTAGAACAGCCGATTGGGGACGAGCAGTACTTC; CDR3: CASSLEQPIGDEQYF
D: .; V: TRBV30; J: TRBJ1-5; size: .; DNA: TGTGCCTGGAGTCATGTCAATCAGCCCCAGCATTTT; CDR3: CAWSHVNQPQHF
D: .; V: TRBV4-1; J: TRBJ1-6; size: .; DNA: TGCGCCAGCAGCCAAGGGGTCGGGACCGAAAATAATTCACCCCTCCACTTT; CDR3: CASSQGVGTENNSPLHF
D: .; V: TRBV19; J: TRBJ1-5; size: .; DNA: TGTGCCAGTAGTATAGTAGGAGGGGACCATCAGCCCCAGCATTTT; CDR3: CASSIVGGDHQPQHF
D: .; V: TRBV7-6; J: TRBJ1-1; size: .; DNA: TGTGCCAGCAGCCTCTCCCCCGACAGGCCGGCTTTCTTT; CDR3: CASSLSPDRPAFF
D: TRBD1; V: TRBV7-9; J: TRBJ2-7; size: once; DNA: TGTGCCAGCAGCTCACGTATGGGGACAGGGACCTACGAGCAGTACTTC; CDR3: CASSSRMGTGTYEQYF
D: TRBD1; V: TRBV7-9; J: TRBJ1-1; size: few; DNA: TGTGCCAGCAGCTTTCCGGGACAGGGACGAACTGAAGCTTTCTTT; CDR3: CASSFPGQGRTEAFF
D: TRBD1; V: TRBV7-8; J: TRBJ1-1; size: medium-sized; DNA: TGTGCCAGCAGCTTAGAGGTATCAGGGGGTATAATGACTGAAGCTTTCTTT; CDR3: CASSLEVSGGIMTEAFF
D: TRBD1; V: TRBV2; J: TRBJ2-1; size: .; DNA: TGTGCCAGCGCCAGGGGGTCCTACAATGAGCAGTTCTTC; CDR3: CASARGSYNEQFF
D: .; V: TRBV4-1; J: TRBJ2-1; size: .; DNA: TGCGCCAGCAGCCAAGTATTCCATTACAATGAGCAGTTCTTC; CDR3: CASSQVFHYNEQFF
D: .; V: TRBV6-1; J: TRBJ2-7; size: .; DNA: TGTGCCAGCAGTGAAACCCGGTCCTACGAGCAGTACTTC; CDR3: CASSETRSYEQYF
D: TRBD1; V: TRBV28; J: TRBJ1-2; size: .; DNA: TGTGCCAGCAGTTTCGGGACAGATCTCTATGGCTACACCTTC; CDR3: CASSFGTDLYGYTF
D: TRBD2; V: TRBV14; J: TRBJ2-1; size: .; DNA: TGTGCCAGCAGCCAAGATCGGGCGGGAGGGCACCCCTCCTACAATGAGCAGTTCTTC; CDR3: CASSQDRAGGHPSYNEQFF
D: .; V: TRBV5-6; J: TRBJ1-2; size: .; DNA: TGTGCCAGCAGCTTGGCCCGCAACTATGGCTACACCTTC; CDR3: CASSLARNYGYTF
D: .; V: TRBV7-8; J: TRBJ2-5; size: .; DNA: TGTGCCAGCAGCTTAACATACCAAGAGACCCAGTACTTC; CDR3: CASSLTYQETQYF
D: TRBD1; V: TRBV4-2; J: TRBJ1-1; size: .; DNA: TGTGCCAGCAGCCCAACGTCCGGTCGCAGGGGGTATTACACTGAAGCTTTCTTT; CDR3: CASSPTSGRRGYYTEAFF
D: TRBD1; V: TRBV18; J: TRBJ2-7; size: .; DNA: TGTGCCAGCTCATACGTGGACAGGGACAACGAGCAGTACTTC; CDR3: CASSYVDRDNEQYF
D: TRBD1; V: TRBV12-5; J: TRBJ1-2; size: .; DNA: TGTGCTAGTGGTTTGGGAGACAGGGGGCCGACTCGCGATTATGGCTACACCTTC; CDR3: CASGLGDRGPTRDYGYTF
D: .; V: TRBV30; J: TRBJ1-2; size: once; DNA: TGTGCCTGGATCCTCAGGGGCAGTCGGTATGGCTACACCTTC; CDR3: CAWILRGSRYGYTF
D: .; V: TRBV5-6; J: TRBJ1-1; size: .; DNA: TGTGCCAGCAGTGATTGGGGGGGAACTGAAGCTTTCTTT; CDR3: CASSDWGGTEAFF
D: .; V: TRBV11-2; J: TRBJ2-3; size: .; DNA: TGTGCCAGCAGCTTAGGGTTACTGCTAGATACGCAATATTTT; CDR3: CASSLGLLLDTQYF
D: .; V: TRBV2; J: TRBJ2-2; size: .; DNA: TGTGCCAGCCCGGCCTTGGGGGGCACCGGGGAGCTGTTTTTT; CDR3: CASPALGGTGELFF
D: .; V: TRBV15; J: TRBJ2-1; size: .; DNA: TGTGCCACCAGCCTGCGGACTACGAACAATGAGCAGTTCTTC; CDR3: CATSLRTTNNEQFF
D: .; V: TRBV19; J: TRBJ1-1; size: once; DNA: TGTGCCAGTAGTATCGTTGAGGGAGCCACTGAAGCTTTCTTT; CDR3: CASSIVEGATEAFF
D: .; V: TRBV7-6; J: TRBJ2-7; size: .; DNA: TGTGCCAGCAGCTTAGGTGAAGGGTCCGAGCAGTACTTC; CDR3: CASSLGEGSEQYF
D: TRBD1; V: TRBV11-2; J: TRBJ2-2; size: .; DNA: TGTGCCAGCAGCTCATACCGGGACAGGGGTTCCACCGGGGAGCTGTTTTTT; CDR3: CASSSYRDRGSTGELFF
D: TRBD2; V: TRBV4-1; J: TRBJ2-1; size: .; DNA: TGCGCCAGCAGCCAAGAGGGACTAGCGGGGGCGTACAATGAGCAGTTCTTC; CDR3: CASSQEGLAGAYNEQFF
D: .; V: TRBV28; J: TRBJ2-7; size: .; DNA: TGTGCCAGCAGTCAGTATCGAGTCTACGAGCAGTACTTC; CDR3: CASSQYRVYEQYF
D: .; V: TRBV27; J: TRBJ2-7; size: .; DNA: TGTGCCAGCAGCCCCCAAACTAGCAGAAGCTCCTACGAGCAGTACTTC; CDR3: CASSPQTSRSSYEQYF
D: TRBD2; V: TRBV30; J: TRBJ2-7; size: .; DNA: TGTGCCTGGAGCCTAGTACTAGCGGGATTTTACGAGCAGTACTTC; CDR3: CAWSLVLAGFYEQYF
D: .; V: TRBV11-2; J: TRBJ1-2; size: .; DNA: TGTGCCAGCAGGCCTCGGTCTCCGGGCGCTGTGAGCTATGGCTACACCTTC; CDR3: CASRPRSPGAVSYGYTF
D: .; V: TRBV4-1; J: TRBJ1-5; size: .; DNA: TGCGCCAGCAGCCAAGATCTAGGTCGCCCCCAGCATTTT; CDR3: CASSQDLGRPQHF
D: .; V: TRBV4-1; J: TRBJ1-6; size: .; DNA: TGCGCCAGCAGCCAAGCACGTCAGGGTGGATCACCCCTCCACTTT; CDR3: CASSQARQGGSPLHF
D: .; V: TRBV30; J: TRBJ2-5; size: .; DNA: TGTGCCTGGAAGGAAGTTATGGCCCAGTACTTC; CDR3: CAWKEVMAQYF
D: .; V: TRBV30; J: TRBJ2-1; size: large; DNA: TGTGCCGGTCTAGCGAAAGGGAATGAGCAGTTCTTC; CDR3: CAGLAKGNEQFF
D: .; V: TRBV4-1; J: TRBJ1-1; size: .; DNA: TGCGCCAGCAGCCAAGATCAGGAAGGGACTGAAGCTTTCTTT; CDR3: CASSQDQEGTEAFF
D: .; V: TRBV7-9; J: TRBJ1-1; size: .; DNA: TGTGCCATTACGCGGGGGGTCTTTAGCACTGAAGCTTTCTTT; CDR3: CAITRGVFSTEAFF
D: TRBD1; V: TRBV4-1; J: TRBJ1-6; size: .; DNA: TGCGCCAGCAGCCGGACAGGCGGAGAGTATTCACCCCTCCACTTT; CDR3: CASSRTGGEYSPLHF
D: TRBD2; V: TRBV27; J: TRBJ2-7; size: .; DNA: TGTGCCAGCAGTCCCGGGACTAGCGGCTACGAGCAGTACTTC; CDR3: CASSPGTSGYEQYF
D: .; V: TRBV6-1; J: TRBJ2-7; size: medium-sized; DNA: TGTGCCAGCAGTGATTGGCACGAGCAGTACTTC; CDR3: CASSDWHEQYF